The 20 T cell receptor beta chains below were found in one sample sequenced in a study of a mutant IDH1 vaccine in newly diagnosed glioma. Antigen specificity for these receptors is unknown. Profiling relied on immunoSEQ multiplex PCR, and the TCRdb table lists in-frame clones only, not all of them. This repertoire shows roughly 32,000 clones, roughly 89% found once; its top ten account for 9.5% to 15%. The time point here: week 47, end of study. Doses comprised 300 ug of mutant IDH1 20-mer peptide each, plus topical imiquimod. This specimen consisted of PBMCs, obtained from a glioma patient whose treatment included an IDH1 peptide vaccine. Every receptor here comes from a woman in her twenties or thirties with glioma.

CDR3 sequence (DNA): TGTGCCAGCAGCCAAGATCGGGGAAGACAGCCCCAGCATTTT. Its protein is CASSQDRGRQPQHF. J is TRBJ1-5 and V is TRBV4-2, with D unclear. The CDR3 extends over 14 amino acids. Germline V lookup: CDR1 LGHNA, CDR2 YNFKEQ. The V end was cut by 0 bases, the J end by 7 bases, with 10 bases between.

This chain joins TRBV5-4 and TRBJ1-4; D gene uncertain. Germline CDR1 reads SGHNT; CDR2 reads YYREEE (reference sequence). CDR3 size: 11 residues. V lost 2 bases to trimming and J lost 6 bases, with 2 bases between them. CDR3 sequence (DNA): TGTGCCAGCAGCTTAGATGAAAAACTGTTTTTT. This encodes CASSLDEKLFF.

CDR3 sequence: CASGSRGGGSGYTF. CDR3 DNA sequence: TGTGCCAGCGGATCAAGGGGCGGCGGGTCTGGCTACACCTTC. The chain combines TRBV6-5 with TRBJ1-2; weak D call: TRBD1 (5 bases). The germline V and J ends were trimmed by 8 bases and 7 bases, with 20 bases remaining between them. This CDR3 has 14 amino acids. CDR1 MNHEY and CDR2 SVGAGI come from the germline V gene.

The chain uses TRBV6-6 and TRBJ1-1, with 8 nucleotides matching TRBD1. Germline V gives CDR1 MNHNY, CDR2 SVGAGI (reference sequence). The CDR3 runs to 11 residues. Losses at the gene ends were 6 bases for V and 11 bases for J; bases not matched to a gene: 5. The CDR3 loop is CASSLGQGAFF. For the CDR3, the DNA is TGTGCCAGCAGCCTCGGACAGGGCGCTTTCTTT.

The J gene is TRBJ1-2, the V gene TRBV30; D may be TRBD1 (5 bases). The CDR3 contains 11 residues. Germline assignment: CDR1 GTSNPN and CDR2 SVGIG (reference sequence). The CDR3 bases are TGTGGCGGGGCTAAACCTTATGGCTACACCTTC. It is translated as CGGAKPYGYTF.

This rearrangement joins TRBV19 to TRBJ1-3; the D is unclear. The CDR3 totals 14 residues. Germline V gene sequence: CDR1 LNHDA, CDR2 SQIVND (reference sequence). V lost 10 bases to trimming and J lost 1 base, with 14 bases between them. The CDR3 DNA reads as TGTGCCACCGAGGCCTTGGGGTCTGGAAACACCATATATTTT. This sequence encodes CATEALGSGNTIYF.

The J gene is TRBJ2-3, the V gene TRBV13; D unclear. The CDR3 covers 13 residues. Trimming removed 5 bases at V and 8 bases at J, with 14 bases between. The germline CDR1 and CDR2 sequences are PRHDT and FYEKMQ (reference sequence). CDR3 protein: CASSLSHLGTQYF. As DNA, the CDR3 is TGTGCCAGCAGCCTCTCCCATCTAGGTACGCAGTATTTT.

This clone was observed a single time. This chain links TRBV5-6 with TRBJ2-7, with 9 bases that match TRBD1. The V and J ends lost 0 bases and 5 bases, in that order; junction bases with no gene match: 12. CDR1 SGHDT and CDR2 YYEEEE come from the germline V gene. The CDR3 covers 17 residues. The CDR3 spells CASSLVWTSDRGHEQYF. As DNA, the CDR3 is TGTGCCAGCAGCTTGGTTTGGACGTCGGACAGGGGACACGAGCAGTACTTC.

This chain links TRBV6-5 with TRBJ1-1; D ambiguous. CDR3 length: 11 amino acids. Germline V gives CDR1 MNHEY, CDR2 SVGAGI. Trimming removed 7 bases from V and 8 bases from J, with 11 bases in between. The chain's CDR3 is CASTDWVEAFF. The DNA for the CDR3 is TGTGCCAGCACCGACTGGGTGGAAGCTTTCTTT.

The chain employs TRBV27 and TRBJ1-6; no firm D call. This CDR3 has 15 amino acids. Germline assignment: CDR1 MNHEY and CDR2 SMNVEV (reference sequence). The V end lost 4 bases, the J end lost 3 bases, and 10 bases lay between the germline ends. DNA of the CDR3: TGTGCCAGCAGTTCCCACAAGAACTATAATTCACCCCTCCACTTT. It encodes CASSSHKNYNSPLHF.

The chain is built from TRBV7-2 and TRBJ1-5; D gene ambiguous. This CDR3 contains 13 residues. Germline lookup yields CDR1 SGHTA and CDR2 FQGNSA. Trimming took off 4 bases at V and 6 bases at J, with 10 bases between the two ends. CDR3 coding DNA: TGTGCCAGCAGCTACGCCACGGGTCAGCCCCAGCATTTT. It codes for CASSYATGQPQHF.

The V call is TRBV9, the J call TRBJ2-3, with D perhaps matching TRBD1 or TRBD2 (6 bases each). V gave up 5 bases and J gave up 5 bases, with 9 bases separating them. CDR3 length: 12 residues. Per germline, CDR1 SGDLS and CDR2 YYNGEE. The CDR3 protein is CASRGGGDTQYF. For the CDR3, the DNA is TGTGCCAGCAGGGGGGGCGGAGATACGCAGTATTTT.

The chain links TRBV15 to TRBJ1-2; tentative D call: TRBD1 (5 bases). Germline V gene lookup returns CDR1 LNHNV and CDR2 YYDKDF (reference sequence). The CDR3 extends over 13 amino acids. Trimming took 0 bases from V and 7 from J, leaving 9 bases between them. DNA for the CDR3: TGTGCCACCAGCAGAGATCAGGGCGGTGGCTACACCTTC. Translation: CATSRDQGGGYTF. Filled out from reference TRBV15 and TRBJ1-2, the complete variable domain reads DAMVIQNPRYQVTQFGKPVTLSCSQTLNHNVMYWYQQKSSQAPKLLFHYYDKDFNNEADTPDNFQSRRPNTSFCFLDIRSPGLGDTAMYLCATSRDQGGGYTFGSGTRLTVV.

The chain employs TRBV7-3 and TRBJ1-1; D may be TRBD1 (5 bases). Trimming took off 2 bases at V and 5 bases at J, with 12 bases between the two ends. The CDR3 extends over 14 amino acids. The V gene's germline CDR1 is SGHTA and CDR2 FQGTGA. The CDR3, as DNA: TGTGCCAGCAGCTTATCCCTATGGGGGACTGAAGCTTTCTTT. The encoded protein is CASSLSLWGTEAFF.

The chain links TRBV5-6 to TRBJ2-7; perhaps D is TRBD1 or TRBD2 (6 bases each). Trimming stripped 4 bases from V and 6 bases from J, with 29 bases between. The CDR3 extends over 18 amino acids. Looked up from germline, CDR1 is SGHDT and CDR2 is YYEEEE. CDR3 nucleotides: TGTGCCAGCAGCCCAACCGGGACTCAGGGGATCCTCCCCCTCGAGCAGTACTTC. Translation gives CASSPTGTQGILPLEQYF.

V gene TRBV5-1 combines with J gene TRBJ1-2; tentative D call: TRBD1 (6 bases). Trimming stripped 0 bases from V and 1 base from J, with 13 bases between. Germline values: CDR1 SGHRS, CDR2 YFSETQ. The CDR3 length is 16 residues. This CDR3 is CASSLGGQTLNYGYTF. CDR3 DNA sequence: TGCGCCAGCAGCTTGGGAGGACAGACCCTTAACTATGGCTACACCTTC.

The chain has TRBV27 and TRBJ2-7; tentatively, D is TRBD1 (5 bases). The CDR3 contains 17 residues. Germline assignment: CDR1 MNHEY and CDR2 SMNVEV (reference sequence). The germline V and J ends were trimmed by 2 bases and 3 bases, with 20 bases remaining between them. This CDR3 reads CASSLNPRQSLLYEQYF. CDR3 coding DNA: TGTGCCAGCAGTTTAAACCCAAGACAGAGCCTACTCTACGAGCAGTACTTC.

The chain recombines TRBV19 with TRBJ1-2; maybe TRBD1 (5 bases). CDR1 is LNHDA, CDR2 SQIVND, per germline (reference sequence). Trimming removed 5 bases from V and 5 bases from J, with 18 bases in between. This CDR3 has 15 amino acids. The CDR3 sequence is CASSPRGLGVYGYTF. The CDR3 DNA reads TGTGCCAGTAGTCCCCGGGGCCTAGGGGTTTATGGCTACACCTTC.

V gene TRBV7-2 combines with J gene TRBJ2-7; 8 bases are a match to TRBD2. J was trimmed by 5 bases and V by 5 bases; bases with no gene match: 8. This CDR3 has 14 amino acids. Germline-derived CDR1 and CDR2 are SGHTA and FQGNSA. CDR3 amino acids: CASSPGGAMDEQYF. Written as DNA, the CDR3 is TGTGCCAGCAGCCCCGGGGGGGCAATGGACGAGCAGTACTTC.

In its sample, this clone was seen a few times. The chain is built from TRBV11-2 and TRBJ2-1; D may be TRBD2 (7 bases). The CDR3 runs to 16 residues. V was shortened by 6 bases and J by 0 bases, with 15 bases between the two germline ends. Per germline, CDR1 SGHAT and CDR2 FQNNGV. The CDR3 sequence: CASSPAGALSYNEQFF. As DNA, the CDR3 is TGTGCCAGCAGTCCCGCGGGGGCCCTCTCCTACAATGAGCAGTTCTTC.